Listed below are T cell receptor beta chains from one sample, sequenced in a study of neurological immune-mediated disorders. TCRdb redid the calling of the 5' RACE reads with MiXCR, one entry per CDR3 protein. This sample has roughly 65,000 distinct CDR3 sequences, with roughly 5% found just once. Sequenced sample: PBMCs. The receptors originated from a human donor with multiple sclerosis. The donor label of this sample is uncertain. Both conserved end residues are part of each CDR3. The D gene is left open where the match is weak. Clone size is shown for a subset of rows, as once, few, many or a class of expanded clone.

abundance: many; j_gene: TRBJ1-3; v_gene: TRBV20-1; d_gene: .; CDR3aa: CSARDLAGNTIYF; CDR3nt: TGCAGTGCTAGAGACCTTGCCGGAAACACCATATATTTT
abundance: many; j_gene: TRBJ2-1; v_gene: TRBV29-1; d_gene: .; CDR3aa: CSVVRGAAYNEQFF; CDR3nt: TGCAGCGTTGTTCGGGGGGCCGCATACAATGAGCAGTTCTTC
abundance: many; j_gene: TRBJ2-7; v_gene: TRBV12-3/TRBV12-4; d_gene: .; CDR3aa: CASSPDIGSYEQYF; CDR3nt: TGTGCCAGCAGTCCGGACATAGGGTCCTACGAGCAGTACTTC
abundance: many; j_gene: TRBJ1-5; v_gene: TRBV20-1; d_gene: .; CDR3aa: CSASRGGPGSNQPQHF; CDR3nt: TGCAGTGCTAGTCGGGGGGGCCCCGGTTCAAATCAGCCCCAGCATTTT
abundance: many; j_gene: TRBJ2-7; v_gene: TRBV6-5; d_gene: TRBD2; CDR3aa: CASSFSGGPSEQYF; CDR3nt: TGTGCCAGCAGTTTTAGCGGGGGGCCCTCCGAGCAGTACTTC
abundance: many; j_gene: TRBJ1-6; v_gene: TRBV6-6; d_gene: .; CDR3aa: CASSYSGGDNSPLHF; CDR3nt: TGTGCCAGCAGTTACTCTGGCGGGGATAATTCACCCCTCCACTTT
abundance: many; j_gene: TRBJ2-7; v_gene: TRBV29-1; d_gene: .; CDR3aa: CSGGGSLYEQYF; CDR3nt: TGCAGCGGGGGTGGCTCCCTCTACGAGCAGTACTTC
abundance: many; j_gene: TRBJ2-5; v_gene: TRBV20-1; d_gene: .; CDR3aa: CSASYSLQETQYF; CDR3nt: TGCAGTGCTTCATACAGCCTACAAGAGACCCAGTACTTC
abundance: many; j_gene: TRBJ2-1; v_gene: TRBV27; d_gene: .; CDR3aa: CASSLGGSPYNEQFF; CDR3nt: TGTGCCAGCAGCCTTGGAGGGTCGCCCTACAATGAGCAGTTCTTC
abundance: many; j_gene: TRBJ1-1; v_gene: TRBV2; d_gene: .; CDR3aa: CASSVLFGRTEAFF; CDR3nt: TGTGCCAGCAGTGTGTTGTTTGGAAGGACTGAAGCTTTCTTT
abundance: many; j_gene: TRBJ2-7; v_gene: TRBV5-1; d_gene: .; CDR3aa: CASSLAGGEYEQYF; CDR3nt: TGCGCCAGCAGCCTGGCTGGGGGAGAATACGAGCAGTACTTC
abundance: many; j_gene: TRBJ2-6; v_gene: TRBV12-3/TRBV12-4; d_gene: .; CDR3aa: CASSFHLTSSGANVLTF; CDR3nt: TGTGCCAGCAGTTTCCACCTAACGAGCTCTGGGGCCAACGTCCTGACTTTC
abundance: many; j_gene: TRBJ2-3; v_gene: TRBV5-1; d_gene: .; CDR3aa: CASSWTAFTDTQYF; CDR3nt: TGCGCCAGCAGCTGGACAGCATTCACAGATACGCAGTATTTT
abundance: many; j_gene: TRBJ2-1; v_gene: TRBV12-1; d_gene: .; CDR3aa: CASSCNRGQHNEQFF; CDR3nt: TGTGCCAGCAGCTGTAACCGGGGACAGCACAATGAGCAGTTCTTC
abundance: many; j_gene: TRBJ1-6; v_gene: TRBV5-1; d_gene: .; CDR3aa: CASSFGRPSYNSPLHF; CDR3nt: TGCGCCAGCAGCTTTGGCCGCCCCTCCTATAATTCACCCCTCCACTTT
abundance: many; j_gene: TRBJ2-7; v_gene: TRBV20-1; d_gene: TRBD2; CDR3aa: CSASGAGGLSYEQYF; CDR3nt: TGCAGTGCTAGCGGGGCGGGGGGTCTCTCCTACGAGCAGTACTTC
abundance: many; j_gene: TRBJ2-5; v_gene: TRBV20-1; d_gene: TRBD2; CDR3aa: CSAPGLAGIETQYF; CDR3nt: TGCAGTGCACCCGGACTAGCGGGGATAGAGACCCAGTACTTC
abundance: many; j_gene: TRBJ1-2; v_gene: TRBV20-1; d_gene: .; CDR3aa: CSAMPGGPGYTF; CDR3nt: TGCAGTGCTATGCCGGGAGGGCCTGGCTACACCTTC
abundance: .; j_gene: TRBJ2-5; v_gene: TRBV4-1; d_gene: TRBD2; CDR3aa: CASSQDGGGTQYF; CDR3nt: TGCGCCAGCAGCCAAGATGGGGGGGGGACCCAGTACTTC
abundance: .; j_gene: TRBJ2-1; v_gene: TRBV7-6; d_gene: .; CDR3aa: CASGLDLGNEQFF; CDR3nt: TGTGCCAGCGGCTTGGACCTGGGGAATGAGCAGTTCTTC
abundance: many; j_gene: TRBJ2-7; v_gene: TRBV5-1; d_gene: TRBD1; CDR3aa: CASSPVGQAQVRGEQYF; CDR3nt: TGCGCCAGCAGCCCGGTGGGACAGGCCCAGGTAAGGGGCGAGCAGTACTTC
abundance: once; j_gene: TRBJ1-5; v_gene: TRBV7-8; d_gene: .; CDR3aa: CASSLGGNQPHHF; CDR3nt: TGTGCCAGCAGCTTAGGTGGCAATCAGCCCCATCATTTC
abundance: .; j_gene: TRBJ1-2; v_gene: TRBV29-1; d_gene: .; CDR3aa: CSVEAADHYGYTF; CDR3nt: TGCAGCGTTGAAGCGGCGGACCATTATGGCTACACCTTC
abundance: many; j_gene: TRBJ2-1; v_gene: TRBV5-1; d_gene: .; CDR3aa: CASSLGSVGQFF; CDR3nt: TGCGCCAGCAGCTTGGGTTCAGTCGGGCAGTTCTTC
abundance: many; j_gene: TRBJ2-7; v_gene: TRBV5-1; d_gene: .; CDR3aa: CASSFADEQYF; CDR3nt: TGCGCCAGCAGCTTTGCGGACGAGCAGTACTTC
abundance: many; j_gene: TRBJ2-1; v_gene: TRBV5-6; d_gene: .; CDR3aa: CASSLVGMELEDNEQFF; CDR3nt: TGTGCCAGCAGCTTGGTCGGTATGGAGTTGGAGGACAATGAGCAGTTCTTC
abundance: many; j_gene: TRBJ2-1; v_gene: TRBV11-2; d_gene: .; CDR3aa: CASSSLRDEQFF; CDR3nt: TGTGCCAGCAGCTCCCTAAGGGATGAGCAGTTCTTC
abundance: many; j_gene: TRBJ2-1; v_gene: TRBV6-5; d_gene: .; CDR3aa: CASSRNPGTPHYNEQFF; CDR3nt: TGTGCCAGCAGTCGAAACCCCGGGACACCCCACTACAATGAGCAGTTCTTC
abundance: many; j_gene: TRBJ2-7; v_gene: TRBV5-1; d_gene: TRBD1; CDR3aa: CASSLLGQYTYEQYF; CDR3nt: TGCGCCAGCAGCTTGTTGGGACAGTATACCTACGAGCAGTACTTC
abundance: many; j_gene: TRBJ2-3; v_gene: TRBV5-1; d_gene: .; CDR3aa: CASSTPSTDTQYF; CDR3nt: TGCGCCAGCAGCACTCCTAGCACAGATACGCAGTATTTT
abundance: many; j_gene: TRBJ1-3; v_gene: TRBV7-9; d_gene: TRBD1; CDR3aa: CASSLEGGTGNTIYF; CDR3nt: TGTGCCAGCAGCTTAGAAGGGGGCACTGGAAACACCATATATTTT
abundance: many; j_gene: TRBJ2-5; v_gene: TRBV20-1; d_gene: .; CDR3aa: CSARGDYQETQYF; CDR3nt: TGCAGTGCTAGAGGAGACTACCAAGAGACCCAGTACTTC
abundance: many; j_gene: TRBJ1-1; v_gene: TRBV21-1; d_gene: .; CDR3aa: CASSKDGKPRAFF; CDR3nt: TGTGCCAGCAGCAAAGACGGCAAACCGCGAGCTTTCTTT
abundance: many; j_gene: TRBJ2-1; v_gene: TRBV20-1; d_gene: .; CDR3aa: CSARAGALASNEQFF; CDR3nt: TGCAGTGCTAGAGCGGGGGCCCTAGCCAGCAATGAGCAGTTCTTC
abundance: many; j_gene: TRBJ2-2; v_gene: TRBV15; d_gene: .; CDR3aa: CAASKGGELFF; CDR3nt: TGTGCCGCCAGTAAGGGCGGGGAGCTGTTTTTT
abundance: many; j_gene: TRBJ2-7; v_gene: TRBV10-3; d_gene: .; CDR3aa: CAISEAGSSYEQYF; CDR3nt: TGTGCCATCAGTGAGGCCGGAAGCTCCTACGAGCAGTACTTC
abundance: .; j_gene: TRBJ1-1; v_gene: TRBV14; d_gene: .; CDR3aa: CASSQDGGRGWNTEAFF; CDR3nt: TGTGCCAGCAGCCAAGATGGGGGACGGGGTTGGAACACTGAAGCTTTCTTT
abundance: many; j_gene: TRBJ2-1; v_gene: TRBV11-2; d_gene: .; CDR3aa: CASSPNPDWPEQFF; CDR3nt: TGTGCCAGCAGCCCAAACCCGGACTGGCCCGAGCAGTTCTTC
abundance: few; j_gene: TRBJ2-1; v_gene: TRBV19; d_gene: .; CDR3aa: CASSILAPPDEQFF; CDR3nt: TGTGCCAGTAGTATCCTAGCGCCCCCGGATGAGCAGTTCTTC
abundance: many; j_gene: TRBJ1-2; v_gene: TRBV7-2; d_gene: .; CDR3aa: CASSLGHSSYGYTF; CDR3nt: TGTGCCAGCAGCCTGGGACATTCCAGCTATGGCTACACCTTC
abundance: many; j_gene: TRBJ1-4; v_gene: TRBV12-3/TRBV12-4; d_gene: TRBD1; CDR3aa: CASSLRTGGNEKLFF; CDR3nt: TGTGCCAGCAGTTTAAGGACAGGGGGCAATGAAAAACTGTTTTTT
abundance: many; j_gene: TRBJ1-1; v_gene: TRBV9; d_gene: TRBD1; CDR3aa: CASSVRQGASKAFF; CDR3nt: TGTGCCAGCAGCGTAAGACAGGGCGCGTCTAAGGCTTTCTTT
abundance: many; j_gene: TRBJ2-1; v_gene: TRBV3-1; d_gene: TRBD1; CDR3aa: CASSLQGRQSGEQFF; CDR3nt: TGTGCCAGCAGCTTACAGGGGCGCCAATCGGGTGAGCAGTTCTTC
abundance: many; j_gene: TRBJ1-6; v_gene: TRBV9; d_gene: .; CDR3aa: CASSVGPGSLIYNSPLHF; CDR3nt: TGTGCCAGCAGCGTAGGTCCCGGGTCGCTGATTTATAATTCACCCCTCCACTTT
abundance: many; j_gene: TRBJ1-2; v_gene: TRBV20-1; d_gene: .; CDR3aa: CSASGGQVGYGYTF; CDR3nt: TGCAGTGCCAGCGGGGGGCAAGTGGGCTATGGCTACACCTTC
abundance: few; j_gene: TRBJ2-1; v_gene: TRBV19; d_gene: TRBD1; CDR3aa: CASQTTGGFYNEQFF; CDR3nt: TGTGCCAGCCAGACGACAGGGGGGTTCTACAATGAGCAGTTCTTC
abundance: many; j_gene: TRBJ2-7; v_gene: TRBV7-9; d_gene: TRBD2; CDR3aa: CASSLAGGLAGLSYEQYF; CDR3nt: TGTGCCAGCAGCTTAGCGGGGGGACTAGCGGGCCTCTCCTACGAGCAGTACTTC
abundance: many; j_gene: TRBJ2-1; v_gene: TRBV7-9; d_gene: .; CDR3aa: CASSLASASRTNEQFF; CDR3nt: TGTGCCAGCAGCTTAGCCTCGGCTAGCAGGACCAATGAGCAGTTCTTC
abundance: many; j_gene: TRBJ2-5; v_gene: TRBV6-2/TRBV6-3; d_gene: TRBD2; CDR3aa: CASSWSGDSWTQYF; CDR3nt: TGTGCCAGCAGTTGGAGCGGGGACTCGTGGACCCAGTACTTC
abundance: many; j_gene: TRBJ2-4; v_gene: TRBV20-1; d_gene: .; CDR3aa: CSAVDTRIAKNIQYF; CDR3nt: TGCAGTGCTGTTGACACGCGGATAGCCAAAAACATTCAGTACTTC
abundance: many; j_gene: TRBJ1-1; v_gene: TRBV5-1; d_gene: .; CDR3aa: CASSPGDRNTEAFF; CDR3nt: TGCGCCAGCAGCCCCGGGGATCGAAACACTGAAGCTTTCTTT